Given below is one TCR beta chain in context. This entry belongs to a study of blood T cell repertoires in COVID-19. TCRdb's table, derived via immunoSEQ multiplex PCR, lists solely in-frame clones and lacks some. In the table there are approximately 50,000 clones, approximately 89% of which are singletons. Per germline, CDR1 LNHDA and CDR2 SQIVND (reference sequence). This CDR3 region has 15 residues. Trimming removed 5 bases at V and 0 bases at J, with 11 bases between. V usage is TRBV19 and J usage is TRBJ1-3, with no clear D. The source of this sequence is a man aged 80 or over with active or convalescent COVID-19. Sequenced material: peripheral blood. The CDR3: CASSARRISGNTIYF. The CDR3 DNA is TGTGCCAGTAGTGCCCGCAGGATCTCTGGAAACACCATATATTTT.